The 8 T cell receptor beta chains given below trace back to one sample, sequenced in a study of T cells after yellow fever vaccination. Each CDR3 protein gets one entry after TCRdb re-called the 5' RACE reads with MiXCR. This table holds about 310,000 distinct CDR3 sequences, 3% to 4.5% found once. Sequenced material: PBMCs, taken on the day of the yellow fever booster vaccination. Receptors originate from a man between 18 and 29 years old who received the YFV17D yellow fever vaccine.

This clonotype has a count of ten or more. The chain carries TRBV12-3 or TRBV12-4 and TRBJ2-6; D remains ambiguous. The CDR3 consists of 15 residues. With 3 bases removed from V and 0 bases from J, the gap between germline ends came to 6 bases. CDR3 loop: CASSFGRSGANVLTF. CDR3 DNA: TGTGCCAGCAGTTTCGGCCGCTCTGGGGCCAACGTCCTGACTTTC.

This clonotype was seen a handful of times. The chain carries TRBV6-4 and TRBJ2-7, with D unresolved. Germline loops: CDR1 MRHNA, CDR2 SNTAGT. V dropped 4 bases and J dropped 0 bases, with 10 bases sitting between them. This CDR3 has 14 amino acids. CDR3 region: CASSVAESSYEQYV. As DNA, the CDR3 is TGTGCCAGCAGTGTGGCGGAGAGCTCCTACGAGCAGTACGTC.

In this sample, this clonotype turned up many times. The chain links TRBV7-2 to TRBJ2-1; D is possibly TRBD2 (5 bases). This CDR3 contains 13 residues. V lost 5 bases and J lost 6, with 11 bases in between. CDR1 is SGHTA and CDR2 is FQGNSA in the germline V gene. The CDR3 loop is CASSLGTSNEQFF. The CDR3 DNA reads TGTGCCAGCAGCCTAGGCACTAGCAATGAGCAGTTCTTC.

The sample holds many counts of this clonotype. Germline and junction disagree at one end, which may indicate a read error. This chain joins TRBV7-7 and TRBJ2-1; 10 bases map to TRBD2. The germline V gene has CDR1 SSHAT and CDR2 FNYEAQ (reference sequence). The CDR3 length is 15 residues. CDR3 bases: TGTGCTAGCAGCCGCGACTTAGCGGGGGGCAATGAGCAGTTCTTC. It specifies CASSRDLAGGNEQFF.

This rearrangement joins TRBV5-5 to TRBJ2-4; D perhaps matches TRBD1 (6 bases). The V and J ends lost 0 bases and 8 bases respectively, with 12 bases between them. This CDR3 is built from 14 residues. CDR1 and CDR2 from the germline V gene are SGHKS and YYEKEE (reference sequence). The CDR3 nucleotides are TGTGCCAGCAGCTTGGAGGGGGTCGTGGACATTCAGTACTTC. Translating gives CASSLEGVVDIQYF.

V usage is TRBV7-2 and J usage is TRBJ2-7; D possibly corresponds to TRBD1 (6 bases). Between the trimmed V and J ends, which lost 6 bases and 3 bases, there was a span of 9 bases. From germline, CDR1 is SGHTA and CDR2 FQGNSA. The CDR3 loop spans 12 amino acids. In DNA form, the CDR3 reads TGTGCCAGCAGGGAGGACAGCTACGAGCAGTACTTC. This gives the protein CASREDSYEQYF.

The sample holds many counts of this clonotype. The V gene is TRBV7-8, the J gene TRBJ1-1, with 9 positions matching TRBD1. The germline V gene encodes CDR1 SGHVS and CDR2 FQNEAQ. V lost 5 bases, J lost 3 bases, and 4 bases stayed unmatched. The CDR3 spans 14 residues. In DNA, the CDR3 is TGTGCCAGCAGCCCAAGGACAGGGGACACTGAAGCTTTCTTT. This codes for CASSPRTGDTEAFF.

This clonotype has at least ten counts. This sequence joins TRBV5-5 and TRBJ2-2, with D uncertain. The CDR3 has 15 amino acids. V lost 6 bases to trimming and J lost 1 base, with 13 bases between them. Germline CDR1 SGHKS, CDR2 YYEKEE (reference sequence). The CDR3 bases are TGTGCCAGCACCTATAACCCGGGGAACACCGGGGAGCTGTTTTTT. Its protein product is CASTYNPGNTGELFF.